This T cell receptor (beta chain) came from a study of T cells in Graves' hyperthyroidism and ophthalmopathy. Authors of the study amplified TCR beta CDR3 regions from RNA transcripts. The study used the HTBI primer set for a first-round RT-PCR of the TCR CDR3. TCRdb processed the multiplex PCR reads anew with MiXCR; each CDR3 protein has one entry. This table has around 450,000 distinct CDR3 sequences, 15% to 18% appearing once. V lost 3 bases to trimming and J lost 2 bases, with 16 bases between them. Germline V gene sequence: CDR1 SGHTA, CDR2 FQGNSA. The CDR3 loop spans 16 amino acids. In this sample, this clonotype turned up many times.

The sequencing input was blood. The J gene is TRBJ2-5, the V gene TRBV7-2; a possible D gene is TRBD2 (6 bases). The source of this sequence is a woman aged 18-29 years with Graves' hyperthyroidism. In DNA, the CDR3 is TGTGCCAGCAGCTTGCGCCGTGTCGGGGGTCAAGAGACCCAGTACTTC. The encoded protein is CASSLRRVGGQETQYF.